One T cell receptor beta chain is described in this entry. The sample originates from a study of blood T cell repertoires in COVID-19. Whole-study context: The origin of the acute and convalescent COVID-19 samples was the United States, Italy and Spain.

The CDR3 is 15 residues long. Per the germline V gene, CDR1 is SGHRS and CDR2 is YFSETQ. V lost 3 bases and J lost 8; bases outside the gene matches: 5. Sequencing was performed with immunoSEQ multiplex PCR; in TCRdb, only in-frame clones are kept and a portion is missing. The sample includes more than 250,000 clones, 90% of them seen just once. Recruited during active infection, patients (from Seattle) were subsequently followed longitudinally. This chain links TRBV5-1 with TRBJ2-1; TRBD2 matches 13 bases. The TCR sequence derives from a woman in her forties or fifties with COVID-19, enrolled during active disease. Sequenced material: peripheral blood. The CDR3 region has the DNA TGCGCCAGCAGCTCGGGACTAGCGGGAATCGATGAGCAGTTCTTC. This gives the protein CASSSGLAGIDEQFF.